This record covers a single T cell receptor (beta chain). The sample belongs to a study of OX40 agonist ivuxolimab in advanced cancers. Trimming shortened V by 1 base and J by 1 base, and 4 bases separated the two germline ends. The germline V gene encodes CDR1 SGHVS and CDR2 FQNEAQ. This CDR3 comprises 13 residues. Assay used: immunoSEQ multiplex PCR; TCRdb lists only in-frame clones, some missing. The sample records tens of thousands of clones, roughly four fifths being singletons. This chain links TRBV7-8 with TRBJ1-1; D call uncertain. The TCR originated in an adult with an advanced solid tumor such as melanoma, head and neck, liver or kidney cancer. Source: CD4+ or CD8+ T cells sorted from blood, taken in a trial of the OX40 agonist ivuxolimab. The chain's CDR3 is CASSLGRNTEAFF. CDR3 DNA: TGTGCCAGCAGCTTAGGGAGGAACACTGAAGCTTTCTTT.